One sample yielded the 3 T cell receptor beta chains listed below, sequenced in a study of T cell repertoires in cytomegalovirus infection. In TCRdb, the reads were re-called with MiXCR into one record per CDR3 protein. The table includes fewer than 550,000 distinct CDR3 sequences, more than 25% detected once. The sample consisted of PBMCs. Every receptor here comes from a human donor in good health (CMV status not recorded). Some clones in this sample may be carry-over from other donors' samples.

Worth noting for this clonotype: This could be a read error, since a much larger clone is one nucleotide away. This chain connects TRBV7-6 to TRBJ2-3, with TRBD1 matching 9 bases. Trimming removed 4 bases from V and 8 bases from J; junction bases left unmatched: 13. This CDR3 is 16 amino acids long. In germline, CDR1 is SGHVS, CDR2 FNYEAQ. CDR3 sequence reads: CASSSFWDREMFTQYF. The DNA of the CDR3 is TGTGCCAGCAGCTCATTCTGGGACAGGGAAATGTTTACGCAGTATTTT. The whole variable domain, filled in from reference TRBV7-6 and TRBJ2-3, reads GAGVSQSPRYKVTKRGQDVALRCDPISGHVSLYWYRQALGQGPEFLTYFNYEAQQDKSGLPNDRFSAERPEGSISTLTIQRTEQRDSAMYRCASSSFWDREMFTQYFGPGTRLTVL.

This clonotype was seen only a few times. The chain couples TRBV29-1 to TRBJ2-1; TRBD2 matches 8 bases. There are 17 residues in the CDR3. Germline V gene data show CDR1 as SQVTM and CDR2 as ANQGSEA. The V and J ends lost 7 bases and 4 bases, in that order; junction bases with no gene match: 18. The CDR3 DNA is TGCAGCGCACTAGGGGGGCAGAGCGGGAGTCGGTACAATGAGCAGTTCTTC. Protein: CSALGGQSGSRYNEQFF.

This clonotype was seen only a few times. The chain combines TRBV7-9 with TRBJ1-2, with D tentatively TRBD1 (5 bases). CDR3 size: 12 residues. V lost 3 bases and J lost 6, with 8 bases in between. The V gene's germline CDR1 is SEHNR and CDR2 FQNEAQ (reference sequence). CDR3 residues: CASSLGLNGYTF. The CDR3 DNA is TGTGCCAGCAGCTTGGGGCTGAATGGCTACACCTTC.